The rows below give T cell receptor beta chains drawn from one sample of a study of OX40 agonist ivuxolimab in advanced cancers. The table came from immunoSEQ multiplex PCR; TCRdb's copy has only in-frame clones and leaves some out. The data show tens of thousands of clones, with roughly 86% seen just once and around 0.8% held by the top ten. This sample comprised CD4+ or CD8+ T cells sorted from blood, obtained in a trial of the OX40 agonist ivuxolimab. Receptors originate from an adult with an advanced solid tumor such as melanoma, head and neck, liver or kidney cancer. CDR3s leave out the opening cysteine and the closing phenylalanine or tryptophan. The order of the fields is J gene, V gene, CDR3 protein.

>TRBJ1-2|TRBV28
ASSLGRRTDYGYT
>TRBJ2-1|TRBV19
ASSLGLAGKEEQF
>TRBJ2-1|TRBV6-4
ASSDSGGLAGGHNEQF
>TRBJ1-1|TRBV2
ASSHRQMNTEAF
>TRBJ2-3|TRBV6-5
ASMRRGDSTDTQY
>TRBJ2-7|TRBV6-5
ASSGDRVLREQY
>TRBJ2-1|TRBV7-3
ASSPGARANEQF
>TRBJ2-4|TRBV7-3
ASSLKVGLADLLAKNIQY
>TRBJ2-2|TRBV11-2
ASSRRASGGTGELF
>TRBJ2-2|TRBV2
ASRSRDSVTGELF
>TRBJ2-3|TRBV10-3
AISESAPGGRDTQY
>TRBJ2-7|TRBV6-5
ASRPTGGSLYEQY
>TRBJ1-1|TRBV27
ASSTLNTEAF
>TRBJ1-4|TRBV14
ASSPRMYEKLF
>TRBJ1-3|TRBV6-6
ASNDGAGNTIY
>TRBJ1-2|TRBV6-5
ASNPGQETRSYT
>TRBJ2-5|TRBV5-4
ASSLEGQGEETQY
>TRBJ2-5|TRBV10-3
AISESLRETQY
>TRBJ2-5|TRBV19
ASSLTRQETQY
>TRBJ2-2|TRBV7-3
VSSPRPGELF